One sample yielded the 16 T cell receptor beta chains listed below, sequenced in a study of T-cell memory formation after mild COVID-19. Via MiXCR, TCRdb re-called the 5' RACE reads, giving one row per CDR3 protein. The sample yields over 30,000 distinct CDR3 sequences, 11% seen once. Sequencing was carried out using PBMCs or a T cell subset sorted from them (not recorded which). The origin of the receptors is a young man who had mild COVID-19 (a few samples of this study predate the infection). Cell type and time point are not known.

This clonotype was observed many times. The chain is built from TRBV6-2 or TRBV6-3 and TRBJ1-6; D perhaps matches TRBD1 (5 bases). The germline V gene has CDR1 MNHEY and CDR2 SVGEGT. Trimming removed 2 bases at V and 6 bases at J, with 8 bases between. This CDR3 contains 14 residues. The CDR3 DNA reads TGTGCCAGCAGTTACCTGACAGCTAATTCACCCCTCCACTTT. It specifies CASSYLTANSPLHF.

This clonotype was detected many times. The chain uses TRBV5-6 and TRBJ2-2, with TRBD1 identical over 9 bases. Germline V gene sequence: CDR1 SGHDT, CDR2 YYEEEE. The V gene end was trimmed by 1 base and the J gene end by 1 base; junction bases not matched to a gene: 5. The CDR3 length is 17 residues. CDR3 coding DNA: TGTGCCAGCAGCTTGCCAAGGACAGGGGAGAACACCGGGGAGCTGTTTTTT. Encoded protein: CASSLPRTGENTGELFF.

This clonotype was seen ten or more times. The chain uses TRBV11-2 and TRBJ1-1; 11 bases are shared with TRBD1. The V gene's germline CDR1 is SGHAT and CDR2 FQNNGV. The CDR3 extends over 16 amino acids. The ends lost 6 bases at V and 2 bases at J; junction bases unmatched: 8. CDR3 loop: CASSPRTGGPNTEAFF. The CDR3 DNA reads TGTGCCAGCAGTCCAAGGACAGGGGGCCCTAACACTGAAGCTTTCTTT.

There are many counts of this clonotype. The rearrangement joins TRBV27 to TRBJ2-1; perhaps TRBD1 as D (5 bases). The CDR3 runs 16 residues. Germline values: CDR1 MNHEY, CDR2 SMNVEV (reference sequence). V lost 0 bases, J lost 4 bases, and 13 bases lay in between. The CDR3 nucleotides read TGTGCCAGCAGTTTATCGCCCGGACAAGGATACAATGAGCAGTTCTTC. This gives the protein CASSLSPGQGYNEQFF.

This clonotype showed up many times. The rearrangement uses TRBV7-7 and TRBJ2-5; a possible D gene is TRBD1 (6 bases). CDR3 length: 13 residues. Per germline, CDR1 SSHAT and CDR2 FNYEAQ (reference sequence). The V gene lost 5 bases and the J gene lost 5 bases, with 12 bases spanning the gap. This CDR3 reads CASSQQGLETQYF. The CDR3 DNA reads TGTGCCAGCAGCCAACAGGGTCTTGAGACCCAGTACTTC. The whole variable domain, remainder taken from reference TRBV7-7 and TRBJ2-5, is GAGVSQSPRYKVTKRGQDVTLRCDPISSHATLYWYQQALGQGPEFLTYFNYEAQPDKSGLPSDRFSAERPEGSISTLTIQRTEQRDSAMYRCASSQQGLETQYFGPGTRLLVL.

The chain links TRBV7-2 to TRBJ2-1; possible D gene TRBD2, 5 bases. The germline gives CDR1 SGHTA, CDR2 FQGNSA. The CDR3 contains 15 residues. V lost 2 bases and J 4 bases, leaving 12 bases between the germline ends. CDR3 DNA sequence: TGTGCCAGCAGCTTAAGTGTCGGACTGTACAATGAGCAGTTCTTC. This sequence encodes CASSLSVGLYNEQFF.

This clonotype was counted at least ten times. The chain carries TRBV18 and TRBJ2-6; D is undetermined. Trimming left V 6 bases short and J 2 bases short, with 11 bases between. Germline assignment: CDR1 KGHSH and CDR2 LQKENI. The CDR3 is 15 amino acids. The CDR3 DNA sequence: TGTGCCAGCTCCCCAAGCGTGGCTGGGGCCAACGTCCTGACTTTC. It is translated as CASSPSVAGANVLTF.

There are many counts of this clonotype. This rearrangement joins TRBV6-1 to TRBJ2-1; 9 bases are a match to TRBD1. CDR1 is MNHNS and CDR2 is SASEGT in the germline V gene. V was pared by 5 bases and J by 7 bases, with 6 bases of the junction left unmatched. The CDR3 is 14 residues long. The CDR3 here is CASSTHRGLNEQFF. Written as DNA, the CDR3 is TGTGCCAGCAGTACCCACAGGGGGCTTAATGAGCAGTTCTTC.

This clonotype showed up many times. The rearrangement uses TRBV6-6 and TRBJ2-7, with D unclear. CDR3 length: 13 amino acids. V was shortened by 5 bases and J by 7 bases, with 15 bases between the two germline ends. From germline, CDR1 is MNHNY and CDR2 SVGAGI (reference sequence). The CDR3 DNA reads as TGTGCCAGCAGTCTGACGTATCAAGGGGAGCAGTACTTC. It is translated as CASSLTYQGEQYF.

This clonotype was seen a handful of times. The rearrangement joins TRBV20-1 to TRBJ2-7; TRBD1 might be the D (5 bases). V lost 4 bases, J lost 0 bases, and 10 bases lay in between. CDR3 length equals 13 residues. The V gene's germline CDR1 is DFQATT and CDR2 SNEGSKA (reference sequence). The CDR3 sequence is CSAKRQLSYEQYF. CDR3 nucleotides: TGCAGTGCTAAAAGACAGCTCTCCTACGAGCAGTACTTC.

This clonotype showed up just a few times. V gene TRBV13 combines with J gene TRBJ1-6, with D uncertain. Germline V gene data show CDR1 as PRHDT and CDR2 as FYEKMQ (reference sequence). The CDR3 is made up of 14 amino acids. With 0 bases removed from V and 7 bases from J, the gap between germline ends came to 7 bases. CDR3 sequence (DNA): TGTGCCAGCAGCTTAGGGGGGTGGAATTCACCCCTCCACTTT. This encodes CASSLGGWNSPLHF. The variable domain in full, with the rest retrieved from reference TRBV13 and TRBJ1-6, is AAGVIQSPRHLIKEKRETATLKCYPIPRHDTVYWYQQGPGQDPQFLISFYEKMQSDKGSIPDRFSAQQFSDYHSELNMSSLELGDSALYFCASSLGGWNSPLHFGNGTRLTVT.

This clonotype was seen at least ten times. This chain's CDR3 is CASSPPYDEQYF. CDR3 DNA: TGTGCCAGCTCACCACCCTATGACGAGCAGTACTTC. The chain links TRBV18 to TRBJ2-7, with D unclear. Germline CDR1 reads KGHSH; CDR2 reads LQKENI. There are 12 residues in the CDR3. V lost 0 bases and J lost 5, with 5 bases in between. Complete variable domain (other parts from reference TRBV18 and TRBJ2-7): NAGVMQNPRHLVRRRGQEARLRCSPMKGHSHVYWYRQLPEEGLKFMVYLQKENIIDESGMPKERFSAEFPKEGPSILRIQQVVRGDSAAYFCASSPPYDEQYFGPGTRLTVT.

This clonotype came up a few times. The genes are TRBV28 and TRBJ1-5, with no clear D. The CDR3 has 14 amino acids. The V gene lost 2 bases and the J gene lost 7 bases, with 12 bases spanning the gap. CDR1 is MDHEN, CDR2 SYDVKM, per germline. In DNA form, the CDR3 reads TGTGCCAGCAGTTTAAGTTTCGGGTGGCAGCCCCAGCATTTT. It codes for CASSLSFGWQPQHF.

This clonotype was recorded many times. The chain uses TRBV20-1 and TRBJ1-2, with D unclear. CDR1 and CDR2 (germline): DFQATT, SNEGSKA (reference sequence). This CDR3 comprises 11 residues. Trimming pared 3 bases from V and 13 bases from J, leaving 15 bases between. CDR3: CSARPGVYGTF. DNA for the CDR3: TGCAGTGCTAGGCCGGGAGTTTATGGCACCTTC.

There are many counts of this clonotype. The rearrangement links TRBV20-1 to TRBJ1-1; D unclear. Germline CDR1 is DFQATT and CDR2 is SNEGSKA (reference sequence). V was clipped by 1 base and J by 0 bases, with 6 bases between them. This CDR3 has 13 amino acids. The CDR3 spells CSARGGLNTEAFF. In DNA, the CDR3 is TGCAGTGCTAGAGGGGGATTGAACACTGAAGCTTTCTTT.

The genes are TRBV5-1 and TRBJ2-2, with TRBD1 matching over 8 bases. The CDR3 sequence is 16 residues long. V lost 3 bases, J lost 3 bases, and 7 bases stayed unmatched. Germline V gene lookup returns CDR1 SGHRS and CDR2 YFSETQ. CDR3 in DNA: TGCGCCAGCAGCTCGACAGGGGCGGTGGACACCGGGGAGCTGTTTTTT. Its translation is CASSSTGAVDTGELFF.